This T cell receptor (beta chain) is drawn from a study of blood T cell repertoires in COVID-19. Study-wide context: Sites in the United States, Italy and Spain provided acute and convalescent COVID-19 samples.

One Seattle source followed patients from active infection through their disease course. Libraries were prepared by immunoSEQ multiplex PCR; TCRdb keeps only in-frame clonotypes and omits some of them. The table has 55,000 or so clones, 87% seen once. V lost 7 bases, J lost 2 bases, and 8 bases stayed unmatched. The CDR3 runs 14 residues. Per germline, CDR1 MNHEY and CDR2 SVGAGI. Sequencing used peripheral blood. J is TRBJ2-7 and V is TRBV6-5; 7 nucleotides align to TRBD2. The sequence came from a man in his forties with COVID-19, enrolled during active disease. This chain's CDR3 is CASTPIAGAYEQYF. The CDR3 DNA reads as TGTGCCAGCACTCCGATAGCGGGCGCCTACGAGCAGTACTTC.